Listed below are T cell receptor beta chains from one sample, sequenced in a study of CD4 T cells in relation to SARS-CoV-2 and coronaviruses. Repertoires were generated with immunoSEQ multiplex PCR, while TCRdb's copy carries only in-frame clones and drops some. The table has tens of thousands of clones, over 75% seen once. These TCRs are of unknown antigen specificity. The sequencing input was naive CD4+ T cells from PBMCs, cultured in vitro. These receptors came from an adult with COVID-19. Each CDR3 is given with its conserved first and last residue. D genes are given only for firm matches. Part of the rows lack a size; the others show once, few, many or a class for expanded clones.

j_call clone_size d_call v_call cdr3_nt cdr3_aa
TRBJ2-7 - - TRBV5-1 TGCGCCAGCAGCTTGGAAGTTGGTCAGGGGACCTACGAGCAGTACTTC CASSLEVGQGTYEQYF
TRBJ1-6 - TRBD1 TRBV7-9 TGTGCCAGCAGCCCACCCGATCGGGACAGGGATTCACCCCTCCACTTT CASSPPDRDRDSPLHF
TRBJ2-3 - - TRBV2 TGTGCCTCCCAAAGGGGGGGCGTCACAGATACGCAGTATTTT CASQRGGVTDTQYF
TRBJ1-2 few - TRBV5-4 TGTGCCAGCAGCCCTCTCGGCCGACAGGCGGTTTATGGCTACACCTTC CASSPLGRQAVYGYTF
TRBJ2-7 - - TRBV19 TGTGCCAGTAGTATTTCCAACGAGGGCGAGCAGTACTTC CASSISNEGEQYF
TRBJ1-3 few - TRBV9 TGTGCCAGCAGCGTAAGCGGCGACTCTGGAAACACCATATATTTT CASSVSGDSGNTIYF
TRBJ2-2 - TRBD2 TRBV9 TGTGCCAGCAGCGTAGGCCTAGCGGGAGGGCCCGGGGAGCTGTTTTTT CASSVGLAGGPGELFF
TRBJ2-2 - - TRBV14 TGTGCCAGCAGCCAAGATATCAGGGCCGGGGAGCTGTTTTTT CASSQDIRAGELFF
TRBJ1-2 - - TRBV19 TGTGCCAGTAGTATCAGGGCAGATAAACTGTATGGCTACACCTTC CASSIRADKLYGYTF
TRBJ2-7 - - TRBV6-1 TGTGCCAGCAGTGAAGCGAGTCCGTACGAGCAGTACTTC CASSEASPYEQYF
TRBJ2-7 once TRBD2 TRBV5-1 TGCGCCAGCAGCGGGGGCCTGACTAGCGGAACCTACGAGCAGTACTTC CASSGGLTSGTYEQYF
TRBJ1-3 - - TRBV19 TGTGCCAGTAGGACAGCGGTGAGCTCTGGAAACACCATATATTTT CASRTAVSSGNTIYF
TRBJ2-6 - - TRBV15 TGTGCCACCAGCAGAGATGGGGGCTCTGGGGCCAACGTCCTGACTTTC CATSRDGGSGANVLTF
TRBJ1-6 once TRBD1 TRBV9 TGTGCCAGCAGCGTAGGGGGACAGCCAAATAATTCACCCCTCCACTTT CASSVGGQPNNSPLHF
TRBJ1-1 few - TRBV13 TGTGCCAGCAGCTTAGGGACCCAAGCTAGAGCTTTCTTT CASSLGTQARAFF
TRBJ1-2 few TRBD1 TRBV4-1 TGCGCCAGCAGCCAAGACGGAAGAGGGACAGGGGGTTCGAACTATGGCTACACCTTC CASSQDGRGTGGSNYGYTF
TRBJ2-3 - - TRBV5-1 TGCGCCAGCAGCCTAGCCCCGACCCTACACACAGATACGCAGTATTTT CASSLAPTLHTDTQYF
TRBJ2-7 - - TRBV19 TGTGCCAGTAGTATAACGAGCGGGACATCCTACGAGCAGTACTTC CASSITSGTSYEQYF
TRBJ2-7 - TRBD2 TRBV5-4 TGTGCCAGCAGCTCGCCCCTAGCGGGAGACGGTTACGAGCAGTACTTC CASSSPLAGDGYEQYF
TRBJ1-1 once - TRBV18 TGTGCCAGCTCACCAGGGGCTACAATGAACACTGAAGCTTTCTTT CASSPGATMNTEAFF
TRBJ2-1 few - TRBV18 TGTGCCAGCTCACCACGGGGGGCGATGCACAATGAGCAGTTCTTC CASSPRGAMHNEQFF
TRBJ1-2 once TRBD1 TRBV10-3 TGTGCCATCAGTTTTTTGACAGGGGGTGGCTATGGCTACACCTTC CAISFLTGGGYGYTF
TRBJ2-5 - - TRBV5-1 TGCGCCAGCAGCTCCGAGGACTGGAAATGGGAGACCCAGTACTTC CASSSEDWKWETQYF
TRBJ2-3 few - TRBV7-8 TGTGCCAGCAGCTTAGGTAGCGACACAGATACGCAGTATTTT CASSLGSDTDTQYF
TRBJ1-2 - - TRBV28 TGTGCCAGCAGTTCCCACAGGGTGGCGAACTATGGCTACACCTTC CASSSHRVANYGYTF